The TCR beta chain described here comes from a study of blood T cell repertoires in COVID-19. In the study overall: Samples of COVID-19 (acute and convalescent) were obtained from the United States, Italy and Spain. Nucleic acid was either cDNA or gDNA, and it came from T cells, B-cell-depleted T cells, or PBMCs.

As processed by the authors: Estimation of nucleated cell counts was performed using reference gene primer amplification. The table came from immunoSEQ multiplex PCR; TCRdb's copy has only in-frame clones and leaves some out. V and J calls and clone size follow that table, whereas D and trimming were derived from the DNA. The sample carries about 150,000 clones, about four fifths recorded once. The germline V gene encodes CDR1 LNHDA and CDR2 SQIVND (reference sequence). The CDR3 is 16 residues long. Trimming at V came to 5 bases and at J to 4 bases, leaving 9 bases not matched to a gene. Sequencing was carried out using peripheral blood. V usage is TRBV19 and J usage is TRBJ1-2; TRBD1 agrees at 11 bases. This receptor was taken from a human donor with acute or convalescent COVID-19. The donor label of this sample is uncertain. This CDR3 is CASSSADRGLGYGYTF. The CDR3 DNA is TGTGCCAGTAGTTCCGCGGACAGGGGGCTCGGCTATGGCTACACCTTC.